This entry is about one T cell receptor beta chain. This record comes from a study of CD8 T cells in ankylosing spondylitis. Trimming left V 7 bases short and J 4 bases short, with 12 bases between. The CDR3 is made up of 13 amino acids. Germline lookup yields CDR1 MNHEY and CDR2 SVGEGT. Quantitative 5'-RACE with molecular barcodes was used to make the TCR beta libraries. TCRdb passed the 5' RACE reads through MiXCR, listing each CDR3 protein once. The table shows 45,000 or so distinct CDR3 sequences, with 11% occurring only once. Sequencing was done on a sample of blood, either unsorted or a sorted T cell fraction (not recorded which). This chain connects TRBV6-2 or TRBV6-3 to TRBJ2-3, with unresolved D. This receptor was taken from a male donor with ankylosing spondylitis or in good health (not recorded which). CDR3 loop: CASTLPSPDTQYF. The CDR3 DNA is TGTGCCAGCACTCTCCCTTCCCCAGATACGCAGTATTTT.